The rows below give T cell receptor beta chains drawn from one sample of a study of T cell repertoires in aging, cancer and after chemotherapy. TCRdb redid the calling of the multiplex PCR reads with MiXCR, one entry per CDR3 protein. Among 2,500 to 3,500 distinct CDR3 sequences listed, 33% were seen once. The sequencing sample was made of blood. These receptors all stem from a human donor with a solid tumor. The CDR3 runs from the conserved cysteine through the conserved F or W. The D gene is left open where the match is weak. Part of the rows lack a size; the others show once, few, many or a class for expanded clones.

D gene	V gene	clone size	J gene	CDR3 protein	CDR3 DNA
TRBD2	TRBV11-1	NA	TRBJ2-3	CASSILAGGSTDTQYF	TGTGCCAGCAGCATCCTAGCGGGGGGAAGCACAGATACGCAGTATTTT
TRBD2	TRBV11-1	medium-sized	TRBJ2-1	CASNIRTSGVVGEQFF	TGTGCCAGCAACATAAGGACTAGCGGGGTCGTAGGTGAGCAGTTCTTC
TRBD1	TRBV11-1	medium-sized	TRBJ2-5	CASGTGDLVETQYF	TGTGCCAGCGGGACAGGCGACCTAGTAGAGACCCAGTACTTC
NA	TRBV19	medium-sized	TRBJ2-6	CASSIGAGSGANVLTF	TGTGCCAGTAGTATAGGAGCCGGCTCTGGGGCCAACGTCCTGACTTTC
TRBD1	TRBV15	NA	TRBJ2-3	CATSRGDRAGGTDTQYF	TGTGCCACCAGCAGAGGAGACAGGGCCGGGGGCACAGATACGCAGTATTTT
NA	TRBV6-5	NA	TRBJ1-2	CARNIPEGNDGYTF	TGTGCCAGAAACATACCAGAAGGAAACGATGGCTACACCTTC
NA	TRBV12-3/TRBV12-4	few	TRBJ1-6	CASSFLGTNSPLHF	TGTGCCAGCAGTTTCCTCGGGACTAATTCACCCCTCCACTTT
TRBD1	TRBV7-6	NA	TRBJ1-4	CASSRDSVGREKLFF	TGTGCCAGCAGCCGGGACAGCGTTGGAAGGGAAAAACTGTTTTTT
NA	TRBV5-1	NA	TRBJ2-3	CASSQTILPRRPGLDTQYF	TGCGCCAGCAGCCAGACTATCCTACCCCGGAGGCCTGGGTTAGATACGCAGTATTTT
NA	TRBV18	few	TRBJ1-2	CASSPTGTSQVNYGYTF	TGTGCCAGCTCACCCACGGGCACCTCACAGGTTAACTATGGCTACACCTTC
NA	TRBV7-2	NA	TRBJ1-4	CASQPSRNLNEKLFF	TGTGCCAGCCAGCCGAGTCGAAACTTAAATGAAAAACTGTTTTTT
TRBD1	TRBV6-5	once	TRBJ1-1	CASIGTGGPEAFF	TGTGCCAGCATCGGGACAGGGGGACCTGAAGCTTTCTTT
NA	TRBV10-3	once	TRBJ2-2	CAISIASAGNTGELFF	TGTGCCATCAGTATAGCTTCGGCAGGGAACACCGGGGAGCTGTTTTTT
NA	TRBV6-5	few	TRBJ1-2	CASSPGSGGYTF	TGTGCCAGCTCTCCGGGATCCGGCGGCTACACCTTC
NA	TRBV18	few	TRBJ1-6	CASSPGAAYNSPLHF	TGTGCCAGCTCACCGGGGGCGGCCTATAATTCACCCCTCCACTTT
TRBD1	TRBV6-2/TRBV6-3	few	TRBJ1-5	CASRIQGIGISNQPQHF	TGTGCCAGCAGGATACAGGGGATTGGAATAAGCAATCAGCCCCAGCATTTT
TRBD2	TRBV6-1	once	TRBJ2-3	CASSEEGGGASRTDTQYF	TGTGCCAGCAGTGAAGAGGGCGGGGGGGCCTCCCGCACAGATACGCAGTATTTT
NA	TRBV5-5	once	TRBJ2-1	CASSLRDINYNEQFF	TGTGCCAGCAGCTTGAGGGACATAAACTACAATGAGCAGTTCTTC
NA	TRBV6-5	medium-sized	TRBJ2-6	CASSTRTSGANVLTF	TGTGCCAGCAGTACTAGAACTTCTGGGGCCAACGTCCTGACTTTC
NA	TRBV6-5	few	TRBJ2-5	CASGRTAQETQYF	TGTGCCAGCGGGAGGACGGCCCAAGAGACCCAGTACTTC
NA	TRBV4-3	NA	TRBJ2-7	CASSQELGDRRTYEQYF	TGCGCCAGCAGCCAGGAACTAGGAGACAGGCGGACCTACGAGCAGTACTTC
NA	TRBV30	medium-sized	TRBJ1-1	CAWSVLFGDKGTEAFF	TGTGCCTGGAGTGTTTTGTTCGGGGACAAGGGTACTGAAGCTTTCTTT
NA	TRBV5-1	few	TRBJ1-4	CASSLGLQSTNEKLFF	TGCGCCAGCAGCTTGGGCCTACAGTCAACTAATGAAAAACTGTTTTTT
NA	TRBV18	few	TRBJ2-1	CASSPIEQARRGEQFF	TGTGCCAGCTCACCAATAGAACAGGCCCGACGCGGTGAGCAGTTCTTC
NA	TRBV20-1	few	TRBJ2-1	CSARRTGPYNEQFF	TGCAGTGCTAGGCGTACAGGGCCTTACAATGAGCAGTTCTTC
NA	TRBV6-5	NA	TRBJ1-2	CASSYGGGANTF	TGTGCCAGCAGTTACGGGGGGGGCGCGAATACCTTC
NA	TRBV6-5	few	TRBJ1-6	CASRRGYDNSPLHF	TGTGCCAGCAGGAGAGGGTACGATAATTCACCCCTCCACTTT
NA	TRBV11-1	NA	TRBJ2-5	CASSLAWVSETQYF	TGTGCCAGCAGCCTGGCATGGGTTTCGGAGACCCAGTACTTC
TRBD1	TRBV19	medium-sized	TRBJ2-6	CASSMGQGAAGANVLTF	TGTGCCAGTAGTATGGGACAGGGGGCGGCTGGGGCCAACGTCCTGACTTTC
NA	TRBV19	NA	TRBJ1-1	CASFSRRLNTEAFF	TGTGCCAGTTTCTCAAGGAGGTTGAACACTGAAGCTTTCTTT
NA	TRBV18	NA	TRBJ2-3	CASSPYSPVTDTQYF	TGTGCCAGCTCCCCGTACTCGCCGGTCACAGATACGCAGTATTTT
TRBD2	TRBV19	medium-sized	TRBJ2-1	CASSRRTSGGNEQFF	TGTGCCAGTAGTAGAAGGACTAGCGGGGGGAATGAGCAGTTCTTC
TRBD1	TRBV29-1	medium-sized	TRBJ2-3	CSVTTGATDTQYF	TGCAGCGTTACGACAGGGGCCACAGATACGCAGTATTTT
NA	TRBV13	few	TRBJ1-1	CASSRDGNTEAFF	TGTGCCAGCTCACGGGACGGCAACACTGAAGCTTTCTTT
NA	TRBV19	medium-sized	TRBJ2-6	CASSIRGNSGANVLTF	TGTGCCAGTAGTATAAGGGGGAACTCTGGGGCCAACGTCCTGACTTTC
TRBD1	TRBV18	medium-sized	TRBJ2-3	CASSPLPGQGGPDTQYF	TGTGCCAGCTCACCCCTACCGGGACAGGGGGGTCCAGATACGCAGTATTTT
NA	TRBV27	NA	TRBJ1-5	CASTPAGYQPQHF	TGTGCCAGCACGCCGGCAGGGTATCAGCCCCAGCATTTT
TRBD1	TRBV20-1	NA	TRBJ2-7	CSPTTGTAYEQYF	TGCAGTCCAACGACAGGGACGGCCTACGAGCAGTACTTC
NA	TRBV19	medium-sized	TRBJ1-1	CATTPGSPFAAFF	TGTGCCACCACCCCAGGTAGCCCTTTTGCAGCTTTCTTT
TRBD1	TRBV6-5	NA	TRBJ1-2	CASTLVTGTGYGYTF	TGTGCCAGCACCCTGGTGACCGGGACAGGGTATGGCTACACCTTC
TRBD2	TRBV5-4	NA	TRBJ2-5	CASSPGAASGGALETQYF	TGTGCCAGCAGCCCGGGGGCCGCTAGCGGGGGGGCCCTAGAGACCCAGTACTTC
NA	TRBV5-1	NA	TRBJ1-4	CASSPVTGATNEKLFF	TGCGCCAGCAGCCCGGTGACTGGGGCAACTAATGAAAAACTGTTTTTT
NA	TRBV5-6	few	TRBJ2-2	CASSLGVALNRHMSNTGELFF	TGTGCCAGCAGCTTGGGTGTTGCATTAAACAGGCACATGTCGAACACCGGGGAGCTGTTTTTT
NA	TRBV12-3/TRBV12-4	NA	TRBJ1-2	CASSLRLSNYGYTF	TGTGCCAGCAGTTTAAGGCTTAGTAACTATGGCTACACCTTC
NA	TRBV7-2	few	TRBJ2-1	CASSLATPIYNEQFF	TGTGCCAGCAGCTTAGCAACGCCCATCTACAATGAGCAGTTCTTC
TRBD1	TRBV20-1	large	TRBJ1-1	CSARDGTGRNTEAFF	TGCAGTGCTAGAGATGGGACAGGTCGGAACACTGAAGCTTTCTTT
TRBD1	TRBV18	NA	TRBJ1-2	CASSQQGTNYGYTF	TGTGCCAGCTCACAACAGGGGACGAACTATGGCTACACCTTC
NA	TRBV27	NA	TRBJ1-5	CASSFQGFNQPQHF	TGTGCCAGCAGTTTCCAGGGATTTAATCAGCCCCAGCATTTT
NA	TRBV15	NA	TRBJ2-3	CATSRGTLQSSTDTQYF	TGTGCCACCAGCAGAGGTACCCTACAAAGTAGCACAGATACGCAGTATTTT
NA	TRBV7-2	NA	TRBJ1-2	CASSLGPLQMDYGYTF	TGTGCCAGCAGCTTGGGGCCCCTCCAGATGGACTATGGCTACACCTTC
NA	TRBV18	medium-sized	TRBJ2-2	CASSPGSQNTGELFF	TGTGCCAGCTCACCAGGGAGTCAGAACACCGGGGAGCTGTTTTTT
TRBD1	TRBV18	NA	TRBJ1-5	CASSPTGAAANQPQHF	TGTGCCAGCTCACCCACAGGGGCCGCTGCCAATCAGCCCCAGCATTTT
NA	TRBV7-9	NA	TRBJ1-6	CASSLRTDNSPLHF	TGTGCCAGCAGCTTAAGAACAGATAATTCACCCCTCCACTTT
NA	TRBV18	medium-sized	TRBJ2-3	CASSPPSTDTQYF	TGTGCCAGCTCACCTCCTAGCACAGATACGCAGTATTTT
NA	TRBV15	few	TRBJ1-1	CATSTGWNTEAFF	TGTGCCACCAGCACTGGGTGGAACACTGAAGCTTTCTTT